The source of this T cell receptor beta chain is a study of PD-1 blockade in mismatch repair-deficient tumors. Study results and limitations: Rapid post-treatment expansion, then contraction, generally preceding radiologic response, marked tumor-resident clones.

Concerning this clone itself: Its antigen remains unidentified.

Germline values: CDR1 SGHTA, CDR2 FQGTGA. The V end lost 5 bases, the J end lost 1 base, and 16 bases lay between the germline ends. The CDR3 length is 16 residues. Assay: immunoSEQ multiplex PCR; the TCRdb copy retains only in-frame clones and omits some. Of 49,000 or so clones listed, approximately 81% are singletons. This TCR was sampled from an adult with mismatch repair-deficient cancer. The sample was peripheral blood, taken less than 21 weeks after starting pembrolizumab. V is TRBV7-3 and J is TRBJ2-3; possible D gene TRBD1, 6 bases. The CDR3 protein is CASSAGPHRGTDTQYF. DNA of the CDR3: TGTGCCAGCAGCGCGGGCCCCCACAGGGGCACAGATACGCAGTATTTT. Together with reference TRBV7-3 and TRBJ2-3, the CDR3 gives the full variable domain: GAGVSQTPSNKVTEKGKYVELRCDPISGHTALYWYRQSLGQGPEFLIYFQGTGAADDSGLPNDRFFAVRPEGSVSTLKIQRTERGDSAVYLCASSAGPHRGTDTQYFGPGTRLTVL.